This T cell receptor (beta chain) was identified during a study of T-cell reconstitution after alpha-beta-depleted transplantation in children. The CDR3 totals 14 residues. Germline CDR1 is SNHLY and CDR2 is FYNNEI. Between the trimmed V and J ends, which lost 6 bases and 6 bases, there was a span of 15 bases. Preparation of the TCRbeta library used unique molecular identifiers. TCRdb independently ran MiXCR on the PCR reads; one entry per CDR3 protein. Here the sample spans approximately 270,000 distinct CDR3 sequences, 9.9% being singletons. There are a few counts of this clonotype. The chain is built from TRBV2 and TRBJ2-1, with a possible D match to TRBD1 (5 bases). This receptor was obtained from a human donor who donated a stem cell graft to a child with SCID. The sample consisted of PBMCs from the stem cell graft donor, taken from the stem cell graft. CDR3 region: CASSSEGQGNEQFF. The CDR3 DNA reads TGTGCCAGCAGCTCCGAAGGTCAGGGCAATGAGCAGTTCTTC.